The 17 T cell receptor beta chains presented below share a single source sample, sequenced in a study of regulatory T cells in long-lasting Graves disease. Arm-PCR with iRepertoire HTBI primers amplified the CDR3 regions for these TCR beta libraries. TCRdb re-derived calls from the multiplex PCR reads in MiXCR, one entry per CDR3 protein. The repertoire holds a few hundred thousand distinct CDR3 sequences, with 12% as singletons. As for time point: newly diagnosed GD, antithyroid drugs for less than 3 months. Extracted RNA from PBMCs served as the source of the TCR library. This same sample was also taken into another study, of T cells in Graves' hyperthyroidism and ophthalmopathy.

Sequencing used peripheral blood mononuclear cells (PBMCs), obtained at new diagnosis, from a patient treated with antithyroid drugs. These receptor sequences come from a woman aged 18-35 years with Graves disease.

This clonotype appeared many times. The chain employs TRBV2 and TRBJ1-2; D not certain. This CDR3 is 12 amino acids long. V dropped 1 base and J dropped 12 bases, with 12 bases sitting between them. CDR1 and CDR2 from the germline V gene are SNHLY and FYNNEI. The CDR3 spells CASSEGRTVDTF. The CDR3 region has the DNA TGTGCCAGCAGTGAAGGTCGGACTGTCGACACCTTC. The variable domain in full, with the rest retrieved from reference TRBV2 and TRBJ1-2, is EPEVTQTPSHQVTQMGQEVILRCVPISNHLYFYWYRQILGQKVEFLVSFYNNEISEKSEIFDDQFSVERPDGSNFTLKIRSTKLEDSAMYFCASSEGRTVDTFGSGTRLTVV.

This clonotype was counted at least ten times. The rearrangement joins TRBV9 to TRBJ2-1; D not resolved. V was trimmed by 0 bases and J by 6 bases, leaving 16 bases between them. The CDR3 length is 16 residues. The V gene's germline CDR1 is SGDLS and CDR2 YYNGEE. The CDR3 spells CASSVGPYRAGNEQFF. CDR3 in DNA: TGTGCCAGCAGCGTAGGTCCCTATAGGGCAGGCAATGAGCAGTTCTTC.

This sequence joins TRBV20-1 and TRBJ2-7, with TRBD2 matching over 10 bases. Germline CDR1 reads DFQATT; CDR2 reads SNEGSKA (reference sequence). J lost 2 bases, V lost 6 bases, and 10 bases had no gene match. The CDR3 extends over 15 amino acids. CDR3: CSAPELAGRTYEQYF. The CDR3 nucleotides are TGCAGTGCCCCGGAACTAGCGGGAAGGACCTACGAGCAGTACTTC.

This sequence joins TRBV28 and TRBJ2-3, with TRBD1 matching 8 bases. The junction had 12 bases not matched to a gene; V was cut back by 3 bases and J by 4 bases. The CDR3 is 17 residues long. Looked up from germline, CDR1 is MDHEN and CDR2 is SYDVKM. CDR3 protein: CASSLYGQGHTPDTQYF. The CDR3, as DNA: TGTGCCAGCAGTTTGTACGGACAGGGTCATACTCCAGATACGCAGTATTTT.

This clonotype was seen many times. V gene TRBV3-1 combines with J gene TRBJ2-1, with D uncertain. V was clipped by 3 bases and J by 12 bases, with 18 bases between them. This CDR3 is built from 14 residues. CDR1 is LGHDT and CDR2 is YNNKEL in the germline V gene (reference sequence). The CDR3 sequence is CASSHSYRGWGQFF. DNA for the CDR3: TGTGCCAGCAGCCATTCCTATCGTGGGTGGGGGCAGTTCTTC.

This clonotype has more than one count but fewer than ten. The chain combines TRBV7-8 with TRBJ1-5; perhaps TRBD1 as D (6 bases). From germline, CDR1 is SGHVS and CDR2 FQNEAQ. CDR3 length: 11 residues. Deletions cut 8 bases from V and 13 bases from J, with 15 bases between. The CDR3 DNA follows: TGTGCCAGCGAGGAGGGGGGCAGGCAGCATTTT. It specifies CASEEGGRQHF.

This clonotype was picked up many times. The chain has TRBV20-1 and TRBJ2-5; unclear D gene. This CDR3 region has 13 residues. Trimming shortened V by 5 bases and J by 5 bases, and 15 bases separated the two germline ends. Germline CDR1 DFQATT, CDR2 SNEGSKA (reference sequence). CDR3 DNA: TGCAGTGCTCCCAGGCCCTTCCTCGAGACCCAGTACTTC. Its translation is CSAPRPFLETQYF.

This clonotype was counted many times. The rearrangement links TRBV27 to TRBJ1-1; no firm D call. The CDR3 is 11 amino acids. Trimming left V 4 bases short and J 5 bases short, with 5 bases between. From germline, CDR1 is MNHEY and CDR2 SMNVEV (reference sequence). The CDR3 spells CASSSDTEAFF. The CDR3 DNA reads as TGTGCCAGCAGTTCGGATACTGAAGCTTTCTTT.

This clonotype was seen more than once but under ten times. The chain couples TRBV19 to TRBJ2-3; the match to TRBD2 covers 8 bases. The ends lost 3 bases at V and 4 bases at J; junction bases unmatched: 9. Germline V gene sequence: CDR1 LNHDA, CDR2 SQIVND (reference sequence). This CDR3 is built from 16 residues. In DNA, the CDR3 is TGTGCCAGTAGTATTCCACCGGGACTAGGCTCAGATACGCAGTATTTT. Protein: CASSIPPGLGSDTQYF.

This clonotype was found many times. The chain carries TRBV6-2 or TRBV6-3 and TRBJ1-2; D is perhaps TRBD1 (6 bases). The CDR3 extends over 14 amino acids. Trimming shortened V by 5 bases and J by 4 bases, and 14 bases separated the two germline ends. Germline V gives CDR1 MNHEY, CDR2 SVGEGT. The CDR3 is CASSPFTGPYGYTF. In nucleotides, the CDR3 is TGTGCCAGCAGTCCCTTTACAGGGCCCTATGGCTACACCTTC.

This clonotype occurred many times. The chain uses TRBV5-1 and TRBJ1-2; D is unresolved. V lost 0 bases and J 6 bases, leaving 12 bases between the germline ends. This CDR3 spans 14 amino acids. Germline-derived CDR1 and CDR2 are SGHRS and YFSETQ. The CDR3 DNA follows: TGCGCCAGCAGCTTGGCCGAGGTCTTAGATGGCTACACCTTC. Translation gives CASSLAEVLDGYTF. The whole variable domain, remainder taken from reference TRBV5-1 and TRBJ1-2, is KAGVTQTPRYLIKTRGQQVTLSCSPISGHRSVSWYQQTPGQGLQFLFEYFSETQRNKGNFPGRFSGRQFSNSRSEMNVSTLELGDSALYLCASSLAEVLDGYTFGSGTRLTVV.

This clonotype was counted many times. The rearrangement joins TRBV6-5 to TRBJ2-2; tentatively, D is TRBD1 (7 bases). Between the trimmed V and J ends, which lost 2 bases and 0 bases, there was a span of 13 bases. The CDR3 covers 17 residues. CDR1 is MNHEY and CDR2 is SVGAGI in the germline V gene. CDR3 sequence: CASSYDAGTANTGELFF. The CDR3 DNA is TGTGCCAGCAGTTACGATGCGGGGACAGCGAACACCGGGGAGCTGTTTTTT.

This clonotype was observed many times. The chain employs TRBV10-3 and TRBJ2-7; D uncertain. This CDR3 spans 13 amino acids. CDR1 and CDR2 from the germline V gene are ENHRY and SYGVKD. Trimming pared 4 bases from V and 3 bases from J, leaving 10 bases between. CDR3 residues: CAISVVENYEQYV. For the CDR3, the DNA is TGTGCCATCAGTGTTGTAGAAAACTACGAGCAGTACGTC.

The V gene is TRBV20-1, the J gene TRBJ2-7; D is ambiguous. With 4 bases removed from V and 0 bases from J, the gap between germline ends came to 13 bases. Germline V CDR1 and CDR2: DFQATT, SNEGSKA (reference sequence). This CDR3 contains 14 residues. The CDR3 region is CSAISNPISYEQYF. The CDR3 nucleotides are TGCAGTGCTATTTCCAACCCTATCTCCTACGAGCAGTACTTC.

This clonotype was detected ten times or more. The chain joins TRBV15 to TRBJ2-5, with 8 bases that match TRBD2. The junction had 10 bases not matched to a gene; V was cut back by 7 bases and J by 3 bases. There are 15 residues in the CDR3. Germline V lookup: CDR1 LNHNV, CDR2 YYDKDF (reference sequence). CDR3 in amino acids: CATTPGGDPKETQYF. As DNA, the CDR3 is TGTGCCACCACCCCGGGGGGGGACCCAAAAGAGACCCAGTACTTC. Complete variable domain (other parts from reference TRBV15 and TRBJ2-5): DAMVIQNPRYQVTQFGKPVTLSCSQTLNHNVMYWYQQKSSQAPKLLFHYYDKDFNNEADTPDNFQSRRPNTSFCFLDIRSPGLGDTAMYLCATTPGGDPKETQYFGPGTRLLVL.

V is TRBV6-9 and J is TRBJ2-7, with D maybe TRBD1 (5 bases). This CDR3 spans 15 amino acids. The V end was cut by 3 bases, the J end by 6 bases, with 18 bases between. Germline values: CDR1 MNHGY, CDR2 SVAAGI. This CDR3 reads CASSYYPGQALEQYF. Written as DNA, the CDR3 is TGTGCCAGCAGTTACTACCCAGGGCAAGCCCTCGAGCAGTACTTC.

The chain carries TRBV13 and TRBJ2-2; a weak D match, TRBD1 (5 bases). This CDR3 is built from 11 residues. Germline loops: CDR1 PRHDT, CDR2 FYEKMQ (reference sequence). Between the trimmed V and J ends, which lost 5 bases and 9 bases, there was a span of 7 bases. The CDR3, as DNA: TGTGCCAGCAGCCCAGGGCGGGAGCTGTTTTTT. Translated: CASSPGRELFF.